A single T cell receptor beta chain is shown here with its context. This CDR3 contains 14 residues. Germline-derived CDR1 and CDR2 are MDHEN and SYDVKM. With 3 bases removed from V and 16 bases from J, the gap between germline ends came to 22 bases. The source of the sample is a study of beta chain features in type 1 diabetes. As every portion of the isolated RNA was reverse transcribed, the sequencing read expressed TCRB transcripts. Measured with immunoSEQ multiplex PCR; TCRdb has only the in-frame clones, and not every one. The sample has under 800,000 clones, roughly 15% seen once. The chain employs TRBV28 and TRBJ2-1; perhaps TRBD1 as D (6 bases). The TCR originated in a man aged 18 to 35 in good health. The sequenced material came from naive CD4+ T cells from blood. The CDR3 region is CASSFEVKRDTGFF. DNA for the CDR3: TGTGCCAGCAGTTTTGAAGTTAAGAGGGACACCGGATTCTTC.